Listed below are T cell receptor beta chains from one sample, sequenced in a study of T-cell reconstitution after alpha-beta-depleted transplantation in children. TCRdb fed the PCR reads into MiXCR, producing one record per CDR3 protein. The sample has around 410,000 distinct CDR3 sequences, approximately 11% seen once; the top ten hold roughly 5.5%. Sequencing used PBMCs from the stem cell graft donor, obtained from the stem cell graft. The receptors derive from a human donor who donated a stem cell graft to a child with acute myeloid leukemia. The CDR3 runs from the conserved cysteine through the conserved F or W. The D gene is left open where the match is weak. Where a row states a size, it is once, few, many or the class of an expanded clone; other rows omit it.

TRBJ2-3 | NA | TRBV6-1 | NA | TGTGCCAGCAGTGGGTATCTGGGCACAGATACGCAGTATTTT | CASSGYLGTDTQYF
TRBJ2-1 | NA | TRBV6-2/TRBV6-3 | TRBD2 | TGTGCCAGCAGGTCTAGCGGGAGGGGGTACAATGAGCAGTTCTTC | CASRSSGRGYNEQFF
TRBJ2-3 | NA | TRBV7-8 | NA | TGTGCCAGCAGCCTCTTCGCGGCCGGGCGCGCAGATACGCAGTATTTT | CASSLFAAGRADTQYF
TRBJ2-2 | few | TRBV20-1 | NA | TGCAGTGCTAGCGGGCCGAACACCGGGGAGCTGTTTTTT | CSASGPNTGELFF
TRBJ2-1 | NA | TRBV6-1 | TRBD2 | TGTGCCAGCAGTGAAGAGGGACTAGCGGGAGGGAGGAATGAGCAGTTCTTC | CASSEEGLAGGRNEQFF
TRBJ1-6 | NA | TRBV9 | TRBD1 | TGTGCCAGCAGCTCGTCTTTTGGGACAGACTCCCCTTCTTCACCCCTCCACTTT | CASSSSFGTDSPSSPLHF
TRBJ1-5 | few | TRBV20-1 | NA | TGCAGTGCTAGGAGTTCGGGGGCCCTCTCGGGCAATCAGCCCCAGCATTTT | CSARSSGALSGNQPQHF
TRBJ2-3 | few | TRBV11-3 | TRBD2 | TGTGCCAGCAGCACCCAGCGGGGGCAAAGCACAGATACGCAGTATTTT | CASSTQRGQSTDTQYF
TRBJ2-1 | NA | TRBV20-1 | TRBD2 | TGCTGTGCTGGAGGACTAGCGGGAGTATCCTACAATGAGCAGTTCTTC | CCAGGLAGVSYNEQFF
TRBJ2-7 | NA | TRBV20-1 | NA | TGCAGTGCTAGAGACATGGACGGCGCCTACGAGCAGTACTTC | CSARDMDGAYEQYF
TRBJ1-1 | few | TRBV20-1 | TRBD1 | TGCAGTGCTCCCCAGACAGCCCCAGGGGGGGGCACTGAAGCTTTCTTT | CSAPQTAPGGGTEAFF
TRBJ2-1 | few | TRBV15 | TRBD1 | TGTGCCACCAGCAGAGTGGGGACAGGGACGAATGAGCAGTTCTTC | CATSRVGTGTNEQFF
TRBJ2-6 | few | TRBV25-1 | NA | TGTGCCAGCAGTGAAGAGTCACACTCTGGGGCCAACGTCCTGACTTTC | CASSEESHSGANVLTF
TRBJ1-1 | NA | TRBV2 | NA | TGTGCCAGCATTAGTCTGGCAGCGAACACTGAAGCTTTCTTT | CASISLAANTEAFF
TRBJ2-2 | NA | TRBV19 | NA | TGTGCCAGTATTATGGGAGCGGAGCTGTTTTTT | CASIMGAELFF
TRBJ2-1 | NA | TRBV5-1 | NA | TGCGCCAGCAGCTTTGGCGGGACTGTGGGTGAGCAGTTCTTC | CASSFGGTVGEQFF
TRBJ2-5 | many | TRBV12-3/TRBV12-4 | TRBD2 | TGTGCCAGCAGAAGCGGGGGGGCTGGTTCGAAGACCCAGTACTTC | CASRSGGAGSKTQYF
TRBJ1-1 | many | TRBV20-1 | NA | TGCAGTGCTAGCCAGGGGAAGCACACTGAAGCTTTCTTT | CSASQGKHTEAFF
TRBJ2-4 | many | TRBV15 | TRBD2 | TGTGCCACCTCCCAGCGGGACAAAAACATTCAGTACTTC | CATSQRDKNIQYF
TRBJ2-3 | few | TRBV7-9 | NA | TGTGCCAGCAGCGATGGCGGACAGCTAGGGTTCACAGATACGCAGTATTTT | CASSDGGQLGFTDTQYF
TRBJ1-1 | few | TRBV12-3/TRBV12-4 | TRBD1 | TGTGCCAGCGATCTAGCAGGGGGTGCCCACACTGAAGCTTTCTTT | CASDLAGGAHTEAFF
TRBJ1-1 | many | TRBV14 | NA | TGTGCCAGCAGCCCTTATACCGGGACACTGAACACTGAAGCTTTCTTT | CASSPYTGTLNTEAFF
TRBJ2-1 | NA | TRBV20-1 | NA | TGCAGTGCTTCCAGCGGGTTGCAGTTCTTC | CSASSGLQFF
TRBJ2-5 | few | TRBV4-1 | NA | TGCGCCAGCAGCCAAGGACGGGGCCAGTACCAAGAGACCCAGTACTTC | CASSQGRGQYQETQYF
TRBJ2-5 | once | TRBV5-6 | TRBD2 | TGTGCCAGCAGCGGGACCGGGACTACCGGCGAGACCCAGTACTTC | CASSGTGTTGETQYF
TRBJ1-6 | NA | TRBV5-1 | NA | TGCGCCAGCAGCCTGGATGATCCCTATAATTCACCCCTCCACTTT | CASSLDDPYNSPLHF
TRBJ2-7 | few | TRBV5-1 | NA | TGCGCCAGCAGCCCAGGTGGTGAAACCTACGAGCAGTACTTC | CASSPGGETYEQYF
TRBJ2-7 | NA | TRBV6-2/TRBV6-3 | NA | TGTGCCAGCAGAGAGACCCAGGACGAGCAGTACTTC | CASRETQDEQYF
TRBJ2-7 | NA | TRBV20-1 | NA | TGCAGTGCTGGCCCGACCCCCCTCGAGCAGTACTTC | CSAGPTPLEQYF
TRBJ2-2 | NA | TRBV2 | NA | TGTGCCAGCAGTTTACGGGACCGAGCTACCGGGGAGCTGTTTTTT | CASSLRDRATGELFF
TRBJ2-7 | few | TRBV4-1 | NA | TGCGCCAGCAGCCAAGATATCCCGGGATTGGGCGAGCAGTACTTC | CASSQDIPGLGEQYF
TRBJ1-1 | few | TRBV20-1 | NA | TGCAGTGCTAGAGTCGGGGGTTTGAGGAACACTGAAGCTTTCTTT | CSARVGGLRNTEAFF